The T cell receptor beta chain under discussion was sequenced for a study of cytomegalovirus exposure and HLA in healthy donors. Overall study results and limits: HLA-A and HLA-B allele assignments for most subjects were reportedly predicted accurately using TCR beta sequences.

PCR used 60 Vbeta primers and 13 Jbeta primers. In the original processing: As a later analysis found, there were approximately 80 million unique TCR beta chains, of which roughly 11 million were shared. Using immunoSEQ multiplex PCR, the repertoire was profiled, and TCRdb retains in-frame clones only, with some absent. That table is the source of V, J and clone size, and D and trimming were worked out from the DNA. Here the sample table reports about 130,000 clones. There are 17 residues in the CDR3. The germline V gene encodes CDR1 MGHRA and CDR2 YSYEKL. V dropped 4 bases and J dropped 5; count of bases not matched to a gene: 14. On this clone: Antigen specificity is unknown.

The TCR comes from a woman in her sixties in good health and CMV-seronegative. The sequencing input was PBMCs. The chain recombines TRBV4-1 with TRBJ1-2; TRBD1 matches at 9 bases. The CDR3 spells CASSPTQTGGAGYGYTF. Written as DNA, the CDR3 is TGCGCCAGCAGCCCCACCCAAACAGGGGGCGCGGGGTATGGCTACACCTTC.